This TCR beta chain was sequenced in a study of blood T cell repertoires in COVID-19. With 6 bases clipped from V and 0 bases from J, the junction kept 1 base outside the gene matches. The CDR3 runs to 16 residues. The germline gives CDR1 SNHLY, CDR2 FYNNEI. Measured with immunoSEQ multiplex PCR; TCRdb has only the in-frame clones, and not every one. The sample carries under 150,000 clones, roughly 86% recorded once. This sequence originates from a man in his fifties with active or convalescent COVID-19. Material: peripheral blood. This chain joins TRBV2 and TRBJ2-2, with 13 bases that match TRBD2. The DNA for the CDR3 is TGTGCCAGCAGGGGACTAGCGGGGCCGAACACCGGGGAGCTGTTTTTT. Amino acid sequence: CASRGLAGPNTGELFF.